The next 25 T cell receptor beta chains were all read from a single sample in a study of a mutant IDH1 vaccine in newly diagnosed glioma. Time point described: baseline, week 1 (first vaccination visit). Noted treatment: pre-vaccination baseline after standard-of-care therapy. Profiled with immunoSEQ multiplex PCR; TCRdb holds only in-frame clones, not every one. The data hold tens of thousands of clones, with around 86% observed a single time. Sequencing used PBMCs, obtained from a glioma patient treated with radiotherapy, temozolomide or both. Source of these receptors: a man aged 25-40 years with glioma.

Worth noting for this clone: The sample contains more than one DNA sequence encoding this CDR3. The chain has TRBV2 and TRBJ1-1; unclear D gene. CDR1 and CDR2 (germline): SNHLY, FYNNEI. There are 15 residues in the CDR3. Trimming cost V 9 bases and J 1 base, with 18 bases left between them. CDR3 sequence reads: CASNHEEVTNTEAFF. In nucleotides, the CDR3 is TGTGCCAGTAACCACGAAGAGGTTACGAACACTGAAGCTTTCTTT.

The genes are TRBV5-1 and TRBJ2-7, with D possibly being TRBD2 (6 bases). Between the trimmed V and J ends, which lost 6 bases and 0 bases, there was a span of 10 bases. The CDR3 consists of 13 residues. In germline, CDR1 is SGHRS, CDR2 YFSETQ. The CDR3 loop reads CASTRTNSYEQYF. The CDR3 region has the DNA TGCGCCAGCACTCGGACTAACTCCTACGAGCAGTACTTC.

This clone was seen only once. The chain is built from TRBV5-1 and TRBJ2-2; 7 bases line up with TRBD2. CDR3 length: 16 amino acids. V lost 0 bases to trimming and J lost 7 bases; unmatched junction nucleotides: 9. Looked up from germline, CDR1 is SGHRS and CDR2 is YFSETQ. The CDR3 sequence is CASSLGGQSGIGELFF. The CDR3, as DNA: TGCGCCAGCAGCTTGGGCGGGCAAAGCGGGATCGGGGAGCTGTTTTTT.

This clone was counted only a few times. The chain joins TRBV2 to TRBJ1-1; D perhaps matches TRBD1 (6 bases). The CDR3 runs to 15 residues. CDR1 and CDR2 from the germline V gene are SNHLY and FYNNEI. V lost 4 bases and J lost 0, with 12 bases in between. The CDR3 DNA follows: TGTGCCAGCAGTGTAGGACAGAACATGAACACTGAAGCTTTCTTT. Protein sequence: CASSVGQNMNTEAFF.

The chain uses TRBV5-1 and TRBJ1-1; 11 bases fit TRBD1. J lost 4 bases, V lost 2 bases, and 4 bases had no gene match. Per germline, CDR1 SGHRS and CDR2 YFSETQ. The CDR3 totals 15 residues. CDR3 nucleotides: TGCGCCAGCAGCTTAGGACAGGGGGCGGCCACTGAAGCTTTCTTT. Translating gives CASSLGQGAATEAFF.

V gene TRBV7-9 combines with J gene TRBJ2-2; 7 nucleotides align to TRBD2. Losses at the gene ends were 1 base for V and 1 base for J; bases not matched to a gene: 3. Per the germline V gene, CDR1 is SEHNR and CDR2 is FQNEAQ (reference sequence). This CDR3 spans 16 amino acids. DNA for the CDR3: TGTGCCAGCAGCTTAGGTCTAGCGGAGAACACCGGGGAGCTGTTTTTT. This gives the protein CASSLGLAENTGELFF. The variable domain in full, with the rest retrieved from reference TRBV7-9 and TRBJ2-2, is DTGVSQNPRHKITKRGQNVTFRCDPISEHNRLYWYRQTLGQGPEFLTYFQNEAQLEKSRLLSDRFSAERPKGSFSTLEIQRTEQGDSAMYLCASSLGLAENTGELFFGEGSRLTVL.

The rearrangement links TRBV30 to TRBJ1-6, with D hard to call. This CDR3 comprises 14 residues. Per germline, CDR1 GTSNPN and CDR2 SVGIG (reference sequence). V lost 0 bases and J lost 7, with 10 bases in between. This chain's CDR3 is CAWSVAVGNSPLHF. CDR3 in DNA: TGTGCCTGGAGTGTGGCAGTGGGGAATTCACCCCTCCACTTT. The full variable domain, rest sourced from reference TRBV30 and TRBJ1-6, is SQTIHQWPATLVQPVGSPLSLECTVEGTSNPNLYWYRQAAGRGLQLLFYSVGIGQISSEVPQNLSASRPQDRQFILSSKKLLLSDSGFYLCAWSVAVGNSPLHFGNGTRLTVT.

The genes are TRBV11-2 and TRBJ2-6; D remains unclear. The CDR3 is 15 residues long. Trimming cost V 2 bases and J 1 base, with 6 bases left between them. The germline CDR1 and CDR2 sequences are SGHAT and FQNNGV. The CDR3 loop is CASSLTTSGANVLTF. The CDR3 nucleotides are TGTGCCAGCAGCTTAACGACTTCTGGGGCCAACGTCCTGACTTTC.

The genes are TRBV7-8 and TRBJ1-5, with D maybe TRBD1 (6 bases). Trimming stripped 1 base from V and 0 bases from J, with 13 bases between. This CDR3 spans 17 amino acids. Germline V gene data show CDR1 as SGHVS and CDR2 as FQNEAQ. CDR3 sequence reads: CASSLEGTGLSNQPQHF. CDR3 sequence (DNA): TGTGCCAGCAGCTTAGAGGGCACAGGGCTTAGCAATCAGCCCCAGCATTTT.

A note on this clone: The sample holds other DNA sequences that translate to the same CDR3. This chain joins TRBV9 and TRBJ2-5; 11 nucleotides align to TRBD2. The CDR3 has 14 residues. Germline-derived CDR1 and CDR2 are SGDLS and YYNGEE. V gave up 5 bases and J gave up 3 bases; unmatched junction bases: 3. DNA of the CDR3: TGTGCCAGCAGTGGGGGACTAGCGGAAGAGACCCAGTACTTC. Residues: CASSGGLAEETQYF.

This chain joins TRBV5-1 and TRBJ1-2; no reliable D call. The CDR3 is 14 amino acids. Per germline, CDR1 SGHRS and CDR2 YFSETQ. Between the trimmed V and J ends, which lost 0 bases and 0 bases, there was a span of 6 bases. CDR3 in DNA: TGCGCCAGCAGCTTGGAGGCAGCTAACTATGGCTACACCTTC. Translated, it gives CASSLEAANYGYTF.

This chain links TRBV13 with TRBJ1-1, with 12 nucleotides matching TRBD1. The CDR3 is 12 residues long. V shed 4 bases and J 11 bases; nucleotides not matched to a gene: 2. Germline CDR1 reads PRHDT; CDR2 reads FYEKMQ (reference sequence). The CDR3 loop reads CASSWGQGAAFF. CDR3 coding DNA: TGTGCCAGCAGCTGGGGACAGGGGGCGGCTTTCTTT.

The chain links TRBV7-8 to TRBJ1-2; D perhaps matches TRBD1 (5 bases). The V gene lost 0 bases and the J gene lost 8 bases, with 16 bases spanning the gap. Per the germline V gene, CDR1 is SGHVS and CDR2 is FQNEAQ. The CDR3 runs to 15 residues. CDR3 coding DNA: TGTGCCAGCAGCTTAGCGGGAGGGACCGCTGAGGGCTACACCTTC. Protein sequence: CASSLAGGTAEGYTF. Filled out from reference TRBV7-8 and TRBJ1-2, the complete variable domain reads GAGVSQSPRYKVAKRGQDVALRCDPISGHVSLFWYQQALGQGPEFLTYFQNEAQLDKSGLPSDRFFAERPEGSVSTLKIQRTQQEDSAVYLCASSLAGGTAEGYTFGSGTRLTVV.

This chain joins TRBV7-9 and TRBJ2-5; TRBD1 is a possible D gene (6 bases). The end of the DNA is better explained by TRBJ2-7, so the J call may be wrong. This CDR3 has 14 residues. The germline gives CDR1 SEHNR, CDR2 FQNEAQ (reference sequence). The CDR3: CASSLKSRGYEQYF. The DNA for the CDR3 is TGTGCCAGCAGCTTAAAGTCCAGGGGCTACGAGCAGTACTTC.

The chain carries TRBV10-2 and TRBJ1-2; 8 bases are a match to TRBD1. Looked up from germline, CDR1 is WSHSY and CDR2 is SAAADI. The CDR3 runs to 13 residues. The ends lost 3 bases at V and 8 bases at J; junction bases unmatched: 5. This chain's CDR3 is CASSDRGPDGYTF. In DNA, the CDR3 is TGCGCCAGCAGTGACAGGGGGCCAGACGGCTACACCTTC.

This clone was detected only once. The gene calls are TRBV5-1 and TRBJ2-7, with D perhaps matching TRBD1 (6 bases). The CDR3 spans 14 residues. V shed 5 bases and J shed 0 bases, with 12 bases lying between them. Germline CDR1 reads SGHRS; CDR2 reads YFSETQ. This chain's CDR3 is CASRTRQASYEQYF. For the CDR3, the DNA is TGCGCCAGCAGAACTAGACAGGCCTCCTACGAGCAGTACTTC.

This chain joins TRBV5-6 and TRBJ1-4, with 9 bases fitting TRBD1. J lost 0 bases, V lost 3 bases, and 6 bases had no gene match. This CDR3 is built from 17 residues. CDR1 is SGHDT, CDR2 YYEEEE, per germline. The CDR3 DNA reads TGTGCCAGCAGCTATTACAGGGGGCTGGCAACTAATGAAAAACTGTTTTTT. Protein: CASSYYRGLATNEKLFF.

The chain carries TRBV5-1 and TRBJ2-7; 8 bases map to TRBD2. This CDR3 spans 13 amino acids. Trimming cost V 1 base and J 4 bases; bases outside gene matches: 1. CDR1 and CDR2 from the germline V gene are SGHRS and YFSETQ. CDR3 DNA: TGCGCCAGCAGCTTGTCTAGCGGGTACGAGCAGTACTTC. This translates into CASSLSSGYEQYF.

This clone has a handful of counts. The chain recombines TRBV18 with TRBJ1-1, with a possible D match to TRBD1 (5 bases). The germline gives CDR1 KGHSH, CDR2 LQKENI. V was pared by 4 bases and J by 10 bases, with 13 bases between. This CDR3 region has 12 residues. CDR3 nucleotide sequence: TGTGCCAGCTCACAGCCAGGGTTTCGAGCTTTCTTT. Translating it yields CASSQPGFRAFF.

The CDR3: CASSLAGSTRDTQYF. CDR3 bases: TGTGCCAGCAGCTTAGCGGGATCGACCAGGGATACGCAGTATTTT. This rearrangement joins TRBV7-9 to TRBJ2-3; unclear D gene. This CDR3 comprises 15 residues. CDR1 is SEHNR, CDR2 FQNEAQ, per germline (reference sequence). Trimming removed 0 bases from V and 6 bases from J, with 13 bases in between.

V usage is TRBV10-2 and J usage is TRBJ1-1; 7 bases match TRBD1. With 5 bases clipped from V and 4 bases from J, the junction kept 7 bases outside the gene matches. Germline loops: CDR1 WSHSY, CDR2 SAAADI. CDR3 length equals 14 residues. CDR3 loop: CASSPTGWTTEAFF. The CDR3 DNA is TGCGCCAGCAGTCCGACAGGGTGGACCACTGAAGCTTTCTTT.

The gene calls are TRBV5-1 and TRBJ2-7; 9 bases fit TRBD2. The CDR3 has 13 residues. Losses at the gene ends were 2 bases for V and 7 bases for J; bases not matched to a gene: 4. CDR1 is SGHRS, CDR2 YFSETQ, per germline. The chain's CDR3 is CASSFLAGREQYF. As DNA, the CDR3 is TGCGCCAGCAGCTTTCTAGCGGGGAGGGAGCAGTACTTC.

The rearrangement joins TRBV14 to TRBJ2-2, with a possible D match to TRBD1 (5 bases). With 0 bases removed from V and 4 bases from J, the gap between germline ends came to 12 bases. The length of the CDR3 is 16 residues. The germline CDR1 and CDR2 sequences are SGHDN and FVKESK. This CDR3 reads CASSQDLLGPTGELFF. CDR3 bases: TGTGCCAGCAGCCAAGATCTTCTGGGGCCCACCGGGGAGCTGTTTTTT. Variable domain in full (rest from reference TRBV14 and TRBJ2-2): EAGVTQFPSHSVIEKGQTVTLRCDPISGHDNLYWYRRVMGKEIKFLLHFVKESKQDESGMPNNRFLAERTGGTYSTLKVQPAELEDSGVYFCASSQDLLGPTGELFFGEGSRLTVL.

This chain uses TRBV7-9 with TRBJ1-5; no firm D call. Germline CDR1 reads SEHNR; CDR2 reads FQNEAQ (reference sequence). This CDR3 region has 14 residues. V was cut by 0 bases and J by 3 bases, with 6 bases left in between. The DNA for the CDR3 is TGTGCCAGCAGCTTAGCGGGTTACAATCAGCCCCAGCATTTT. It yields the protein CASSLAGYNQPQHF.

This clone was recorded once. The CDR3 region is CASSVRDRNYGYTF. CDR3 nucleotides: TGTGCCAGCAGCGTCCGGGACAGGAACTATGGCTACACCTTC. The chain has TRBV5-8 and TRBJ1-2; 8 bases fit TRBD1. V shed 4 bases, J shed 2 bases, and the junction held 4 bases outside the gene matches. The length of the CDR3 is 14 residues. Per the germline V gene, CDR1 is SGHTS and CDR2 is YDEGEE.